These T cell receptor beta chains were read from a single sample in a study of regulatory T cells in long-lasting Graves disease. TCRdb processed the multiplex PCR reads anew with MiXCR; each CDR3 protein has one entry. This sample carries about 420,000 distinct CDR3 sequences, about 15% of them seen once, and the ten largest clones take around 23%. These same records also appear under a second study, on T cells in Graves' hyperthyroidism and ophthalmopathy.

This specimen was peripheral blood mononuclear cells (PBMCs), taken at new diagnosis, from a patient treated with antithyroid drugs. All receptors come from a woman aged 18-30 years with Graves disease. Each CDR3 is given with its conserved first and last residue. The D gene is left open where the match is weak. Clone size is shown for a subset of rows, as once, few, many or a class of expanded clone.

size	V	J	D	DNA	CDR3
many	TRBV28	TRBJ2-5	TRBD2	TGTGCCAGCAGTTTACTAGCGGGAGTAGGAGAGACCCAGTACTTC	CASSLLAGVGETQYF
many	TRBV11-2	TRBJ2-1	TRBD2	TGTGCCAGCAGCTCCCGGGACTACTACAATGAGCAGTTCTTC	CASSSRDYYNEQFF
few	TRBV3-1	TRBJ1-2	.	TGTGCCAGCAGCCCTGGGACCGCTCTTGGCTACACCTTC	CASSPGTALGYTF
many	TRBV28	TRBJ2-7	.	TGTGCCAGCAGTTTGAGCAGGGGAATAAACGAGCAGTACTTC	CASSLSRGINEQYF
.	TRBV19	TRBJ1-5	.	TGTGCCAGTACCCCTCGGGCGGGGGGCAATCAGCCCCAGCATTTT	CASTPRAGGNQPQHF
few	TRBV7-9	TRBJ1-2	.	TGTGCCAGCAGCTTGGGGTCCACCTATGGCTACACCTTC	CASSLGSTYGYTF
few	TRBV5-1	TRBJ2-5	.	TGCGCCAGCAGCTTTAACCCGGGGGAACAAGAGACCCAGTACTTC	CASSFNPGEQETQYF
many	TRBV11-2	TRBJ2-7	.	TGCGCCAGCAGCTTGGAGGGCGGCTCCTACGAGCAGTACTTC	CASSLEGGSYEQYF
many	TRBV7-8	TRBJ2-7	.	TGTGCCAGCAGCTTAGTGGAGGCTGTGGAGCAGTACTTC	CASSLVEAVEQYF
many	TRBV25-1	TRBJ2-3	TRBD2	TGTGCCAGCAGTGAACCTCGGGGGACGGGACTACTAGCAGATACGCAGTATTTT	CASSEPRGTGLLADTQYF
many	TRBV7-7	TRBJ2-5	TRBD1	TGTGCTAGCAGCGTCTGGACAGGGGGGCAAGAGACCCAGTACTTC	CASSVWTGGQETQYF
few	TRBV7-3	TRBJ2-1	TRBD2	TGTGCCAGCAGGAAAGCTAGCGGGGGCTACAATGAGCAGTTCTTC	CASRKASGGYNEQFF
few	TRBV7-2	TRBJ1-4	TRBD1	TGTGCCAGCAGCTTTGGACAGGGCCCCGGTGAGGGAAAACTGTTTTTT	CASSFGQGPGEGKLFF
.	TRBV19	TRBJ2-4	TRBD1	TGTGCCAGTACTCCCCGGGGACAGGGGACAGGGGTAGCCAAAAACATTCAGTACTTC	CASTPRGQGTGVAKNIQYF
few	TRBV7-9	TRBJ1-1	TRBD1	TGTGCCAGCAGCCTACCCAGGGGGTTGAACACTGAAGCTTTCTTT	CASSLPRGLNTEAFF
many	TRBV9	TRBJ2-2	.	TGTGCCAGCAGCCCCCTAGCGAACACCGGGGAGCTGTTTTTT	CASSPLANTGELFF
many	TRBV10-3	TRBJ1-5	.	TGTGCCTCCCTTGGGCCCCAGCATTTT	CASLGPQHF
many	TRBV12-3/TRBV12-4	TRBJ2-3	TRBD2	TGTGCCAGCAGTTTAAGCGGGAGGACCACAGATACGCAGTATTTT	CASSLSGRTTDTQYF
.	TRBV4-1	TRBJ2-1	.	TGCGCCAGCAGCCAAGAGGCGGGGTTCACCTACAATGAGCAGTTCTTC	CASSQEAGFTYNEQFF
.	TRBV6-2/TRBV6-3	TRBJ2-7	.	TGTGCCAGCAGTTTGCCTCCGGGACTCCCGCGCGAGCAGTACTTC	CASSLPPGLPREQYF
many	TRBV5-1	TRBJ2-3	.	TGCGCCAGCAGCTTGGGCCTGATCCCCTCAGATACGCAGTATTTT	CASSLGLIPSDTQYF
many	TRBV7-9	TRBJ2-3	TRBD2	TGTGCCAGCAGCTTCGGACTAGCGGGAGGGCCAGATACGCAGTATTTT	CASSFGLAGGPDTQYF
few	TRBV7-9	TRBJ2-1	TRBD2	TGTGCCAGCAGTCCTAGCGGGAGAGGGATGGATGAGCAGTTCTTC	CASSPSGRGMDEQFF
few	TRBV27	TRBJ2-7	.	TGTGCCAGCAGTTTATCGAGAGGAGAGAGGACCTACGAGCAGTACTTC	CASSLSRGERTYEQYF
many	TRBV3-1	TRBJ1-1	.	TGTGCCAGCAGCCAAGTGGGATCTTCGGGTGCTGAAGCTTTCTTT	CASSQVGSSGAEAFF
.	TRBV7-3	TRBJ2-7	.	TGTGGCAGCAGCTTAGCCCCGTACGAGCAGTACTTC	CGSSLAPYEQYF
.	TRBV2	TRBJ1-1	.	TGTGCCAGCATACTGGGTTCCCTTTTAAACACTGAAGCTTTCTTT	CASILGSLLNTEAFF
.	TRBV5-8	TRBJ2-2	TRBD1	TGTGCCAGCAGCGATACCGACAGGGGCCGAAACACCGGGGAGCTGTTTTTT	CASSDTDRGRNTGELFF
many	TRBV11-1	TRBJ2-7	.	TGTGCCAGCAGCCCAAGGACAGCCTCCTACGAGCAGTACTTC	CASSPRTASYEQYF
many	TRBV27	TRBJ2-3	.	TGTGCCAGCAGTTTCCTAGCGATCACAGATACGCAGTATTTT	CASSFLAITDTQYF
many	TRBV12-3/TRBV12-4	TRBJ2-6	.	TGTGCCAGCAGTTCACTAGCCTCTGGGGCCAACGTCCTGACTTTC	CASSSLASGANVLTF
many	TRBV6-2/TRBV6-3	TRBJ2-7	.	TGTGCCAGCAGTTCGGAGCAGGGGCAAAAGTACGAGCAGTACTTC	CASSSEQGQKYEQYF
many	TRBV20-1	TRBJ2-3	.	TGCAGTGCTAGAGATCTTCTAGCAGGGGATACGCAGTATTTT	CSARDLLAGDTQYF
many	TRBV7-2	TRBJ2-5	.	TGTGCCAGCAGCTTCGGAGTTAGCCGAGAGACCCAGTACTTC	CASSFGVSRETQYF
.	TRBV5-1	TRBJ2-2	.	TGCGCCAGCAGCGACCGATCGCAGAACACCGGGGAGCTGTTTTTT	CASSDRSQNTGELFF